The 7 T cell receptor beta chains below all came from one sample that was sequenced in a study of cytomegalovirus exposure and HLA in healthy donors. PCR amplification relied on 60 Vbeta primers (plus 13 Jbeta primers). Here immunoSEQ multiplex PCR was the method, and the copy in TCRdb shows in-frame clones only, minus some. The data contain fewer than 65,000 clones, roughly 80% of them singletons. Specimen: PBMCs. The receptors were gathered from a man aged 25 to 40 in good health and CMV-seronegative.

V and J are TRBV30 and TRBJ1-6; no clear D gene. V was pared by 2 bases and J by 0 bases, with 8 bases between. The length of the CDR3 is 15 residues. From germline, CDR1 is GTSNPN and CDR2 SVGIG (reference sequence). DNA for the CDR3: TGTGCCTGGAGTAGTTTGAGCTCCTATAATTCACCCCTCCACTTT. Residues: CAWSSLSSYNSPLHF.

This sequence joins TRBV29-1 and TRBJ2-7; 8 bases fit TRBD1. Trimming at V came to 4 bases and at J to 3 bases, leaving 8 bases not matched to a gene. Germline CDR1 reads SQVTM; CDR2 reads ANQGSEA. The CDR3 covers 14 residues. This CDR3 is CSVAKGTGGYEQYF. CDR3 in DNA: TGCAGCGTTGCCAAGGGAACAGGGGGCTACGAGCAGTACTTC.

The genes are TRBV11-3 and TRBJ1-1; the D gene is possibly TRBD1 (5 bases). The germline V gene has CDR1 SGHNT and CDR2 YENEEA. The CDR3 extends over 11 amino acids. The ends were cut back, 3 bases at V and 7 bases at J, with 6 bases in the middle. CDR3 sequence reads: CASSFRDEAFF. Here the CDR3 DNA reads TGTGCCAGCAGCTTCAGGGATGAAGCTTTCTTT.

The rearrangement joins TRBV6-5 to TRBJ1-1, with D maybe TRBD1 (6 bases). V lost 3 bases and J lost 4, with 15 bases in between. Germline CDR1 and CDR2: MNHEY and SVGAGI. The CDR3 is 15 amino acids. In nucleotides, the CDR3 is TGTGCCAGCAGTTATTACAGGGCTGTGGTCACTGAAGCTTTCTTT. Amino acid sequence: CASSYYRAVVTEAFF.

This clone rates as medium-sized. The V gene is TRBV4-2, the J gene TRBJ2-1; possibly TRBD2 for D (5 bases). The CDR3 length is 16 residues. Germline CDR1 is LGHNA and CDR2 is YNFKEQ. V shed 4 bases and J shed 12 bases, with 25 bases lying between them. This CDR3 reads CASSPRYPGVSAGQFF. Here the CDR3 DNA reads TGTGCCAGCAGCCCACGATACCCTGGGGTCTCCGCGGGGCAGTTCTTC.

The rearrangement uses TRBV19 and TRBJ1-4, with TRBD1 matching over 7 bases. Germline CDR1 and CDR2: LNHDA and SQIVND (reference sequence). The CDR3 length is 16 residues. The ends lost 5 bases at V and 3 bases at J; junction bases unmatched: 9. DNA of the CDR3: TGTGCCAGTAGTGCGACAGGGTTCGGTGCTAATGAAAAACTGTTTTTT. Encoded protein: CASSATGFGANEKLFF.

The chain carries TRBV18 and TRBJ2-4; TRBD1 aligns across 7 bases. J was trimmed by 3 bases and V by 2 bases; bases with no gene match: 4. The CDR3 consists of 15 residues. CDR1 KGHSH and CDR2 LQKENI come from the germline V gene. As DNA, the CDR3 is TGTGCCAGCTCACCAGACCGGGACAGCAAAAACATTCAGTACTTC. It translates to CASSPDRDSKNIQYF.